The rows below give T cell receptor beta chains drawn from one sample of a study of T-cell reconstitution after alpha-beta-depleted transplantation in children. TCRdb itself ran the PCR reads through MiXCR, one entry per CDR3 protein. The table includes 350,000 to 500,000 distinct CDR3 sequences, about 45% detected once. Sample: PBMCs, taken before TCRalphabeta/CD19-depleted stem cell transplant. The receptors stem from a girl aged 2 to 10 with aplastic anemia, due to receive a stem cell transplant. Each CDR3 is given with its conserved first and last residue. A D gene is named only where the DNA matches it firmly. Clone size is stated in some rows and not others, as once, few, many or a class when expanded.

length	V	D	size	J	CDR3	DNA
15	TRBV11-2	TRBD2	few	TRBJ2-7	CASSSITSGSYEQYF	TGTGCCAGCAGCTCCATCACTAGCGGGTCCTACGAGCAGTACTTC
15	TRBV6-1	NA	NA	TRBJ1-5	CASSEIDSSNQPQHF	TGTGCCAGCAGTGAAATCGATTCCAGCAATCAGCCCCAGCATTTT
20	TRBV11-2	TRBD2	many	TRBJ2-1	CASSLRTSGVRGVSYNEQFF	TGTGCCAGCAGCCTCCGGACTAGCGGAGTGAGAGGAGTCTCCTACAATGAGCAGTTCTTC
15	TRBV6-5	NA	many	TRBJ2-5	CASSYSGRAGETQYF	TGTGCCAGCAGTTACTCCGGCAGGGCGGGAGAGACCCAGTACTTC
15	TRBV20-1	NA	NA	TRBJ2-2	CSATREGAATGELFF	TGCAGTGCTACCCGGGAGGGGGCGGCCACCGGGGAGCTGTTTTTT
14	TRBV12-3/TRBV12-4	NA	NA	TRBJ1-2	CASSLDGQFYGYTF	TGTGCCAGCAGCCTCGATGGACAGTTCTATGGCTACACCTTC
14	TRBV18	TRBD1	NA	TRBJ1-6	CASSPGQVQSPLHF	TGTGCCAGCTCGCCTGGACAGGTTCAGTCACCCCTCCACTTT
16	TRBV6-1	TRBD2	few	TRBJ2-2	CASNSGRALRTGELFF	TGTGCCAGCAATAGCGGGAGGGCCCTCAGGACCGGGGAGCTGTTTTTT
10	TRBV28	NA	NA	TRBJ2-5	CASGWETQYF	TGTGCCAGCGGATGGGAGACCCAGTACTTC
16	TRBV6-1	TRBD1	many	TRBJ1-1	CASSGDRGMRNTEAFF	TGTGCCAGCAGTGGGGACAGGGGGATGAGGAACACTGAAGCTTTCTTT
13	TRBV10-3	TRBD1	NA	TRBJ1-1	CAISAGQGRVAFF	TGTGCCATCAGTGCAGGACAGGGGAGAGTGGCTTTCTTT
16	TRBV13	TRBD2	once	TRBJ2-3	CASSSRRETLTDTQYF	TGTGCCAGCAGCTCCAGGCGGGAGACCCTCACAGATACGCAGTATTTT
13	TRBV29-1	NA	many	TRBJ1-4	CSIEGGTNEKLFF	TGCAGCATTGAGGGAGGGACTAATGAAAAACTGTTTTTT
14	TRBV7-3	TRBD2	NA	TRBJ2-1	CASSEPRGGSEQFF	TGTGCCAGCAGCGAACCGCGGGGGGGGAGTGAGCAGTTCTTC
13	TRBV7-8	NA	once	TRBJ2-5	CASSFQGGGDQYF	TGTGCCAGCAGCTTCCAGGGAGGGGGAGACCAGTACTTC
14	TRBV6-1	NA	NA	TRBJ2-5	CASSRIRRGETQYF	TGTGCCAGCAGTAGGATTAGGAGGGGGGAGACCCAGTACTTC
15	TRBV5-1	NA	few	TRBJ1-2	CASSPERPRGYGYTF	TGCGCCAGCAGCCCCGAGAGACCCCGCGGCTATGGCTACACCTTC
15	TRBV12-3/TRBV12-4	NA	NA	TRBJ2-7	CASSDFGTAIYEQYF	TGTGCCAGCAGCGACTTCGGGACTGCCATCTACGAGCAGTACTTC
16	TRBV10-1	NA	many	TRBJ2-2	CASSPLRQEYGGELFF	TGCGCCAGCAGTCCACTTCGACAGGAATACGGCGGGGAGCTGTTTTTT
14	TRBV28	NA	NA	TRBJ2-1	CASSLSPRYNEQFF	TGTGCCAGCAGTTTATCCCCCCGGTACAATGAGCAGTTCTTC
12	TRBV27	NA	NA	TRBJ2-5	CASSPVGETQYF	TGTGCCAGCAGCCCGGTCGGCGAGACCCAGTACTTC
16	TRBV5-1	NA	NA	TRBJ2-7	CASSMGTGTNPYEQYF	TGCGCCAGCAGCATGGGGACCGGGACAAACCCCTACGAGCAGTACTTC
17	TRBV7-8	TRBD1	NA	TRBJ2-3	CASSLAAGTASTDTQYF	TGTGCCAGCAGCTTAGCGGCCGGGACAGCTAGCACAGATACGCAGTATTTT
14	TRBV30	TRBD1	NA	TRBJ1-2	CAWRVGTANYGYTF	TGTGCCTGGAGGGTCGGGACAGCTAACTATGGCTACACCTTC
17	TRBV28	TRBD1	NA	TRBJ1-6	CASSSPRDRSYNSPLHF	TGTGCCAGCAGTTCACCCCGGGACAGGAGCTATAATTCACCCCTCCACTTT
13	TRBV3-1	TRBD2	NA	TRBJ2-7	CASSQDSAGVQHF	TGTGCCAGCAGCCAAGATTCGGCGGGAGTGCAGCACTTC
15	TRBV20-1	NA	few	TRBJ2-7	CSARVRDGFSYEQYF	TGCAGTGCTAGAGTCCGGGACGGTTTCTCCTACGAGCAGTACTTC
13	TRBV10-3	NA	NA	TRBJ2-3	CAIGGFGTDTQYF	TGTGCCATCGGTGGATTCGGCACAGATACGCAGTATTTT
16	TRBV28	TRBD2	NA	TRBJ2-5	CASSFTGPLTGGTQYF	TGTGCCAGCAGTTTCACGGGCCCCTTGACGGGAGGGACCCAGTACTTC
10	TRBV20-1	TRBD2	NA	TRBJ2-1	CSPSGVEQFF	TGCAGTCCAAGCGGGGTTGAGCAGTTCTTC
16	TRBV28	NA	NA	TRBJ2-1	CASSLLQTDSAREQFF	TGTGCCAGCAGTCTCCTTCAAACCGACAGTGCTCGGGAGCAGTTCTTC
18	TRBV19	TRBD1	NA	TRBJ1-5	CASSTPGTGYYSNQPQHF	TGTGCCAGTAGTACCCCTGGGACAGGCTATTATAGCAATCAGCCCCAGCATTTT
14	TRBV6-5	TRBD1	once	TRBJ1-1	CASSYYGQGNEAFF	TGTGCCAGCAGTTACTACGGACAGGGCAATGAAGCTTTCTTT